The 24 T cell receptor beta chains given below trace back to one sample, sequenced in a study of molecular identifiers for immune sequencing clone quantification. A single record per CDR3 protein comes from TCRdb applying MiXCR to the PCR reads. The data show some 94,000 distinct CDR3 sequences, with roughly 23% seen just once and approximately 0.78% held by the top ten. Sequencing was performed on naive CD8+ T cells from blood, with Jurkat cell RNA spiked in. Subset specified: FACS-sorted CD8+CD4-CCR7+CD45RA+ naive T cells. These receptors were obtained from a human donor in good health. Some libraries in this study had Jurkat cell RNA spiked in.

This clonotype showed up many times. This chain links TRBV20-1 with TRBJ2-7; unclear D gene. The CDR3 has 13 amino acids. Per the germline V gene, CDR1 is DFQATT and CDR2 is SNEGSKA (reference sequence). The ends were cut back, 1 base at V and 4 bases at J, with 11 bases in the middle. This chain's CDR3 is CSARVFGEYEQYF. The CDR3, as DNA: TGCAGTGCTAGAGTGTTCGGCGAATACGAGCAGTACTTC.

This clonotype has at least ten counts. The chain uses TRBV19 and TRBJ2-3; the match to TRBD2 covers 7 bases. V lost 6 bases and J lost 0; bases outside the gene matches: 6. The CDR3 sequence is 15 residues long. The germline V gene has CDR1 LNHDA and CDR2 SQIVND (reference sequence). CDR3 sequence: CASSPAGPSTDTQYF. As DNA, the CDR3 is TGTGCCAGTAGCCCAGCGGGGCCTAGCACAGATACGCAGTATTTT.

With respect to this clonotype: Since a much larger clone is just one base distant, this may be a read error. This chain connects TRBV29-1 to TRBJ2-5, with TRBD1 identical over 7 bases. The germline gives CDR1 SQVTM, CDR2 ANQGSEA. V gave up 4 bases and J gave up 4 bases; unmatched junction bases: 9. This CDR3 is 14 amino acids long. The CDR3 region is CSVGDGQVLETQYF. The CDR3 region has the DNA TGCAGCGTTGGAGACGGACAGGTTTTAGAGACCCAGTACTTC.

In its sample, this clonotype was seen many times. The genes are TRBV19 and TRBJ1-5, with a possible D match to TRBD1 (5 bases). The CDR3 spans 15 residues. Germline CDR1 is LNHDA and CDR2 is SQIVND (reference sequence). V was pared by 4 bases and J by 1 base, with 11 bases between. CDR3 sequence: CASSTGIGSNQPQHF. CDR3 in DNA: TGTGCCAGTAGTACAGGGATCGGCAGCAATCAGCCCCAGCATTTT.

This clonotype occurred a few times. The chain uses TRBV4-1 and TRBJ1-2; D gene unclear. In germline, CDR1 is MGHRA, CDR2 YSYEKL. V was clipped by 1 base and J by 4 bases, with 16 bases between them. CDR3 size: 16 residues. The CDR3: CASSQVDPGVGYGYTF. CDR3 nucleotide sequence: TGCGCCAGCAGCCAAGTTGATCCGGGCGTCGGCTATGGCTACACCTTC.

The genes are TRBV3-1 and TRBJ2-4; D unresolved. V was cut by 11 bases and J by 1 base, with 18 bases left in between. The germline V gene encodes CDR1 LGHDT and CDR2 YNNKEL (reference sequence). The CDR3 has 15 residues. The CDR3 protein is CARRQGGSAKNIQYF. CDR3 DNA: TGTGCCCGCCGCCAAGGCGGCAGCGCCAAAAACATTCAGTACTTC.

This clonotype showed up many times. The rearrangement links TRBV7-9 to TRBJ2-7; 12 bases agree with TRBD1. The CDR3 has 15 amino acids. J lost 2 bases, V lost 4 bases, and 3 bases had no gene match. The germline V gene encodes CDR1 SEHNR and CDR2 FQNEAQ (reference sequence). The CDR3 is CASSSGQGAAYEQYF. In DNA, the CDR3 is TGTGCCAGCAGCTCGGGACAGGGGGCGGCCTACGAGCAGTACTTC.

About this clonotype: An end of the junction does not agree with germline; a read error may underlie this. The chain joins TRBV4-1 to TRBJ2-1; 14 nucleotides match TRBD2. The germline CDR1 and CDR2 sequences are MGHRA and YSYEKL. The CDR3 totals 17 residues. CDR3 loop: CSSSQEPPGLAGDEQFF. In DNA form, the CDR3 reads TGCTCCAGCAGCCAAGAACCTCCGGGACTAGCGGGAGATGAGCAGTTCTTC.

This clonotype was counted at least ten times. This rearrangement joins TRBV7-6 to TRBJ2-7, with 7 bases that match TRBD1. The germline V gene encodes CDR1 SGHVS and CDR2 FNYEAQ. V gave up 5 bases and J gave up 0 bases; unmatched junction bases: 7. This CDR3 has 15 residues. The DNA for the CDR3 is TGTGCCAGCAGCCCGAAGACAGGGTACTCCTACGAGCAGTACTTC. Translated, it gives CASSPKTGYSYEQYF.

As for this clonotype: A much larger clone lies a single base off, so this may be a read error. Without the conserved terminal phenylalanine or tryptophan, this CDR3 likely stems from a read error. This rearrangement joins TRBV4-3 to TRBJ2-7, with D hard to call. The length of the CDR3 is 15 residues. Germline CDR1 reads LGHNA; CDR2 reads YSLEER. The V end was cut by 3 bases, the J end by 0 bases, with 12 bases between. In DNA, the CDR3 is TGCGCCAGCAGCCAGGGTGCCGGTGCCTCCTACGAGCAGTACCTC. Translated, it gives CASSQGAGASYEQYL.

V is TRBV7-3 and J is TRBJ1-6, with a weak D call TRBD1 (5 bases). This CDR3 contains 14 residues. CDR1 and CDR2 (germline): SGHTA, FQGTGA. Trimming took 4 bases from V and 9 from J, leaving 13 bases between them. This CDR3 is CASSSGAAGSPLHF. The CDR3 DNA reads TGTGCCAGCAGCTCCGGGGCCGCGGGTTCACCCCTCCACTTT.

The rearrangement uses TRBV6-2 or TRBV6-3 and TRBJ2-3; D might be TRBD1 or TRBD2, each matching 5 bases. Germline CDR1 MNHEY, CDR2 SVGEGT. Trimming removed 2 bases at V and 2 bases at J, with 11 bases between. The CDR3 length is 15 residues. The CDR3 sequence is CASSYLRGATDTQYF. As DNA, the CDR3 is TGTGCCAGCAGTTACCTCCGAGGGGCCACAGATACGCAGTATTTT.

As regards this clonotype: Being one base from a much bigger clone, this may be a read error. The rearrangement uses TRBV11-2 and TRBJ2-1, with 8 bases matching TRBD2. The germline V gene encodes CDR1 SGHAT and CDR2 FQNNGV. This CDR3 is 12 amino acids long. For the CDR3, the DNA is TGTGCCAGCAGTAGGACTAGCAATGAGCAGGTCTTC. It yields the protein CASSRTSNEQVF.

This clonotype was counted ten times or more. The rearrangement uses TRBV12-3 or TRBV12-4 and TRBJ2-6, with D possibly being TRBD1 (5 bases). V lost 3 bases and J lost 0, with 21 bases in between. The CDR3 runs to 20 residues. CDR3 amino acids: CASSFMEDLQALSGANVLTF. In nucleotides, the CDR3 is TGTGCCAGCAGTTTTATGGAAGACTTACAGGCCCTCTCTGGGGCCAACGTCCTGACTTTC.

There are a few counts of this clonotype. This may come from a read error, since a much larger clone is one base off. The chain links TRBV6-5 to TRBJ2-7; unclear D gene. The length of the CDR3 is 13 residues. CDR1 and CDR2 from the germline V gene are MNHEY and SVGAGI. Here the CDR3 DNA reads TGTGCCAGCAGTTACTCGAAAAGCTACGTGCAGTACTTC. The encoded protein is CASSYSKSYVQYF.

At least ten counts were recorded for this clonotype. The chain employs TRBV6-5 and TRBJ2-7, with D perhaps assigned TRBD1 or TRBD2 (5 bases each). The CDR3 sequence is 16 residues long. From germline, CDR1 is MNHEY and CDR2 SVGAGI. V dropped 7 bases and J dropped 2 bases, with 21 bases sitting between them. CDR3 sequence (DNA): TGTGCCAGCACCCCCGGGTTTCGGGACGAAACCTACGAGCAGTACTTC. This codes for CASTPGFRDETYEQYF.

V usage is TRBV11-2 and J usage is TRBJ2-1, with a weak D call TRBD1 (6 bases). The CDR3 is 16 amino acids. CDR1 and CDR2 from the germline V gene are SGHAT and FQNNGV. V was clipped by 1 base and J by 0 bases, with 10 bases between them. CDR3 residues: CASSLVVRGSYNEQFF. CDR3 DNA sequence: TGTGCCAGCAGCTTAGTCGTCAGGGGCTCCTACAATGAGCAGTTCTTC. The entire variable domain, with the rest obtained from reference TRBV11-2 and TRBJ2-1, is as follows: EAGVAQSPRYKIIEKRQSVAFWCNPISGHATLYWYQQILGQGPKLLIQFQNNGVVDDSQLPKDRFSAERLKGVDSTLKIQPAKLEDSAVYLCASSLVVRGSYNEQFFGPGTRLTVL.

A remark on this clonotype: This CDR3 fails to terminate in the conserved phenylalanine or tryptophan, so it likely reflects a read error. The chain recombines TRBV6-6 with TRBJ2-5, with 13 bases lining up with TRBD2. With V trimmed by 0 bases and J by 2 bases, 3 bases remained unmatched. Germline V gene sequence: CDR1 MNHNY, CDR2 SVGAGI (reference sequence). The CDR3 runs to 17 residues. Here the CDR3 DNA reads TGTGCCAGCAGTTACTCGCCGGGACTAGCGGGACAAGAGACCCAGTACTCC. This gives the protein CASSYSPGLAGQETQYS.

A note on this clonotype: Likely a read error: the CDR3 ends without its conserved phenylalanine or tryptophan. CDR3 DNA sequence: TGTGCCACCTCGCCGGGGCGGGGTATTTACAATGAGCAGTTCCTC. This translates into CATSPGRGIYNEQFL. This chain joins TRBV15 and TRBJ2-1, with D possibly TRBD2 on 6 matching bases. In germline, CDR1 is LNHNV, CDR2 YYDKDF (reference sequence). Between the trimmed V and J ends, which lost 8 bases and 4 bases, there was a span of 18 bases. The CDR3 contains 15 residues.

A remark on this clonotype: Sequence at one end of the junction differs from germline and may be a read error. V gene TRBV13 combines with J gene TRBJ2-5; D gene uncertain. This CDR3 is 13 amino acids long. CDR1 is PRHDT, CDR2 FYEKMQ, per germline (reference sequence). The chain's CDR3 is CASSPLYQESQYF. DNA for the CDR3: TGTGCCAGCAGCCCTCTCTATCAAGAGAGCCAGTACTTC.

This clonotype occurred a few times. CDR3 region: CASSQEDYPSSYEQYF. DNA of the CDR3: TGTGCCAGCAGCCAAGAGGACTACCCGAGCTCCTACGAGCAGTACTTC. The chain employs TRBV4-2 and TRBJ2-7, with D possibly TRBD2 on 6 matching bases. Germline V CDR1 and CDR2: LGHNA, YNFKEQ. This CDR3 spans 16 amino acids. The V and J ends lost 0 bases and 0 bases respectively, with 12 bases between them.

This clonotype occurred many times. A junction end diverges from the germline sequence, so it may reflect a read error. The chain links TRBV29-1 to TRBJ2-3; 9 bases fit TRBD1. CDR3 length equals 15 residues. The V gene's germline CDR1 is SQVTM and CDR2 ANQGSEA. DNA for the CDR3: TGCAGCGTGGAAGGGACAGGGCGTAGCACAGATACGCAGTATTTT. Its translation: CSVEGTGRSTDTQYF.

As to this clonotype: Relative to the germline gene, one junction end is altered; a read error may explain this. The chain links TRBV28 to TRBJ2-3; maybe TRBD1 (6 bases). The length of the CDR3 is 14 residues. The germline V gene encodes CDR1 MDHEN and CDR2 SYDVKM. CDR3 in DNA: TGTGCCGGCAGTTTAGCACAGGGCGCAGATACGCAGTATTTT. It specifies CAGSLAQGADTQYF.

A remark on this clonotype: This could be a read error, since a much larger clone is one nucleotide away. The final CDR3 position lacks the conserved phenylalanine or tryptophan, pointing to a likely read error. This chain joins TRBV9 and TRBJ1-3, with D maybe TRBD1 (6 bases). The CDR3 length is 15 residues. Per germline, CDR1 SGDLS and CDR2 YYNGEE. V lost 4 bases to trimming and J lost 0 bases, with 11 bases between them. The CDR3 DNA reads as TGTGCCAGCAGCCCTCACAGGGTCTCTGGAAACACCATATATCTT. As protein: CASSPHRVSGNTIYL.